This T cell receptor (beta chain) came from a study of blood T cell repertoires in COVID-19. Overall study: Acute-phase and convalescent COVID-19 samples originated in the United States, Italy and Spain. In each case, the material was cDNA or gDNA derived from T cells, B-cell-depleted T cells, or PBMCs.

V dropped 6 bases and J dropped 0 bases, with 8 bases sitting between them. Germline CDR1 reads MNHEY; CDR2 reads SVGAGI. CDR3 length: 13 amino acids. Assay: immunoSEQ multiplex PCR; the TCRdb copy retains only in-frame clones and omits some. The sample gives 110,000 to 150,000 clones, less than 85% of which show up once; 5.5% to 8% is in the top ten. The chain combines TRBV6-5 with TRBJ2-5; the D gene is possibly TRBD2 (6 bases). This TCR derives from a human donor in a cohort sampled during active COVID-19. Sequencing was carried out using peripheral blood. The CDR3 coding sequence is TGTGCCAGCAGACGGGGGAACCAAGAGACCCAGTACTTC. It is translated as CASRRGNQETQYF.